The count of the clone carrying this TCR beta chain is one. Germline CDR1 reads LGHNT; CDR2 reads FRNRAP. This CDR3 has 11 amino acids. Trimming stripped 2 bases from V and 16 bases from J, with 12 bases between. The entry originates in a study of T cell changes during pregnancy in multiple sclerosis. Sequencing was performed with immunoSEQ multiplex PCR; in TCRdb, only in-frame clones are kept and a portion is missing. The table includes roughly 18,000 clones, approximately 85% detected once. The J gene is TRBJ1-5, the V gene TRBV12-5; a weak D match, TRBD1 (6 bases). Sequencing used CD8+ T cells from peripheral blood mononuclear cells, obtained in the second trimester of pregnancy. The sequence was obtained from a female donor in good health, enrolled as a control in a pregnancy study. For the CDR3, the DNA is TGTGCTAGTGGTTTGACAGGGCCGGAACATTTT. It encodes CASGLTGPEHF.